This is a list of T cell receptor beta chains from one sample in a study of blood T cell repertoires in COVID-19. TCRdb keeps only in-frame clones here, not all; method: immunoSEQ multiplex PCR. The sample lists roughly 40,000 clones; about 90% were seen once. Sequenced input: peripheral blood. The receptor source for this set is a man aged 50 to 60 with active COVID-19. CDR3s include the opening cysteine and the closing phenylalanine or tryptophan. D genes are given only for firm matches. A row's size may be missing; if present it is once, few, many or a size class.

clone_size d_call j_call v_call cdr3_aa cdr3_nt
- TRBD1 TRBJ1-1 TRBV6-5 CASSSSTGSDTEAFF TGTGCCAGCAGTTCGTCGACAGGGTCGGACACTGAAGCTTTCTTT
- TRBD1 TRBJ1-4 TRBV7-9 CASSYPGQGAPATNEKLFF TGTGCCAGCAGCTACCCGGGACAGGGGGCCCCTGCAACTAATGAAAAACTGTTTTTT
- - TRBJ2-5 TRBV3-1/TRBV3-2 CASSPVGEGGETQYF TGTGCCAGCAGCCCGGTGGGGGAGGGGGGAGAGACCCAGTACTTC
- - TRBJ2-1 TRBV7-9 CASSFGGTPYNEQFF TGTGCCAGCAGCTTTGGAGGGACTCCCTACAATGAGCAGTTCTTC
- - TRBJ1-5 TRBV28 CASRQGELPQGQPQHF TGTGCCAGCAGGCAGGGTGAATTACCCCAAGGGCAGCCCCAGCATTTT
- - TRBJ1-4 TRBV2 CASSERQANEKLFF TGTGCCAGCAGTGAGAGACAGGCTAATGAAAAACTGTTTTTT
- TRBD1 TRBJ1-1 TRBV6-5 CASSIRTGGSTEAFF TGTGCCAGCAGTATACGGACAGGGGGTAGCACTGAAGCTTTCTTT
- TRBD2 TRBJ2-7 TRBV7-8 CASSPRTSGNYEQYF TGTGCCAGCAGCCCGCGGACTAGCGGGAACTACGAGCAGTACTTC
- TRBD1 TRBJ1-2 TRBV11-2 CASSLDPGQEPDYGYTF TGTGCCAGCAGCTTAGACCCCGGACAGGAGCCGGACTATGGCTACACCTTC
- - TRBJ1-1 TRBV27 CASNRGGSGQNTEAFF TGTGCCAGCAACCGGGGGGGATCCGGACAGAACACTGAAGCTTTCTTT
- TRBD2 TRBJ2-1 TRBV9 CASSVGGSGSYNEQFF TGTGCCAGCAGCGTGGGCGGGAGTGGCTCCTACAATGAGCAGTTCTTC
- TRBD2 TRBJ2-7 TRBV6-1 CASSEPGRDYEQYF TGTGCCAGCAGTGAACCAGGGAGGGACTACGAGCAGTACTTC
- TRBD2 TRBJ2-7 TRBV19 CASRLAGAPLNYEQYF TGTGCCAGTCGACTAGCGGGGGCCCCTTTAAACTACGAGCAGTACTTC
- TRBD1 TRBJ2-1 TRBV6-2/TRBV6-3 CASSPGQYNEQFF TGTGCCAGCAGCCCGGGACAGTACAATGAGCAGTTCTTC
once - TRBJ2-3 TRBV5-1 CASSLDMGLQMDTQYF TGCGCCAGCAGCTTGGATATGGGACTTCAAATGGATACGCAGTATTTT
- TRBD2 TRBJ2-1 TRBV7-3 CASSSLAGAYNEQFF TGTGCCAGCAGCTCCTTAGCGGGAGCCTACAATGAGCAGTTCTTC
- - TRBJ2-5 TRBV18 CASSPPSDQETQYF TGTGCCAGCTCACCACCGAGTGACCAAGAGACCCAGTACTTC
- - TRBJ2-7 TRBV19 CASSIGGGVGYEQYF TGTGCCAGTAGTATAGGTGGAGGCGTGGGTTACGAGCAGTACTTC